This T cell receptor beta chain was documented in a study of blood T cells in healthy people across ages. Study-level information: Capturing about one barcoded beta molecule per two T cells was achieved by template switching. Study-wide findings and caveats: Investigators treated diversity estimates from one million T cells as underestimates.

The second PCR ran roughly 7 to 11 cycles with a sample-barcoded 5' primer and J-beta primers. One entry per CDR3 protein, called by TCRdb with MiXCR from the 5' RACE reads. The sample has about 1,500,000 distinct CDR3 sequences, 28% seen once. This clonotype appeared many times. Its specificity is not known. V lost 6 bases to trimming and J lost 3 bases; unmatched junction nucleotides: 3. Germline V lookup: CDR1 SNHLY, CDR2 FYNNEI. The CDR3 consists of 14 residues. The clonotype originates from a woman in her 30s in good health. The chain couples TRBV2 to TRBJ2-5; 11 nucleotides align to TRBD2. Sequencing input: blood. CDR3 in amino acids: CASSALAGEETQYF. The CDR3 coding sequence is TGTGCCAGCAGCGCACTAGCGGGAGAAGAGACCCAGTACTTC.